The 8 T cell receptor beta chains below were found in one sample sequenced in a study of identical twins. TCRdb redid the calling of the 5' RACE reads with MiXCR, one entry per CDR3 protein. The sample includes approximately 670,000 distinct CDR3 sequences, less than 7% of them seen just once. The sequenced sample was naive T cells sorted from blood. These receptors originate from a man aged 18 to 29 in good health.

This clonotype was detected a few times. The chain combines TRBV11-2 with TRBJ2-3; D is undetermined. V lost 4 bases, J lost 2 bases, and 4 bases lay in between. This CDR3 spans 12 amino acids. Per the germline V gene, CDR1 is SGHAT and CDR2 is FQNNGV. CDR3 nucleotides: TGTGCCAGCAGCTGGTTCACAGATACGCAGTATTTT. Translated: CASSWFTDTQYF.

The CDR3 bases are TGTGCCAGTAGTGCCAAAATTAGCTCCTACGAGCAGTACGTC. Protein product: CASSAKISSYEQYV. The chain is built from TRBV19 and TRBJ2-7; unclear D gene. The CDR3 has 14 amino acids. Germline assignment: CDR1 LNHDA and CDR2 SQIVND (reference sequence). Trimming shortened V by 5 bases and J by 0 bases, and 11 bases separated the two germline ends.

This clonotype was seen at least ten times. This sequence joins TRBV4-1 and TRBJ2-3, with 9 bases identical to TRBD1. Unmatched junction bases numbered 1, after V lost 0 bases and J lost 3 bases. CDR1 and CDR2 (germline): MGHRA, YSYEKL. This CDR3 spans 15 amino acids. Here the CDR3 DNA reads TGCGCCAGCAGCCAAGATGGGACAGGGACAGATACGCAGTATTTT. Amino acids: CASSQDGTGTDTQYF.

This rearrangement joins TRBV20-1 to TRBJ2-1; 8 bases map to TRBD2. Trimming at V came to 2 bases and at J to 2 bases, leaving 2 bases not matched to a gene. CDR1 and CDR2 (germline): DFQATT, SNEGSKA (reference sequence). There are 14 residues in the CDR3. The CDR3 nucleotides read TGCAGTGCTAGAAGCGGGAGCCCCTACAATGAGCAGTTCTTC. Encoded protein: CSARSGSPYNEQFF.

This clonotype was found many times. The rearrangement joins TRBV29-1 to TRBJ2-1, with D perhaps TRBD1 (5 bases). The CDR3 has 13 amino acids. V was clipped by 3 bases and J by 9 bases, with 15 bases between them. Per the germline V gene, CDR1 is SQVTM and CDR2 is ANQGSEA. CDR3 residues: CSVEGQGSSEQFF. Written as DNA, the CDR3 is TGCAGCGTTGAGGGGCAGGGAAGTAGTGAGCAGTTCTTC.

This clonotype has more than one count but fewer than ten. The J gene is TRBJ2-5, the V gene TRBV11-2; a possible D gene is TRBD2 (5 bases). CDR1 SGHAT and CDR2 FQNNGV come from the germline V gene. V shed 1 base and J shed 5 bases, with 11 bases lying between them. This CDR3 has 14 amino acids. CDR3 in amino acids: CASSLVAGLETQYF. As DNA, the CDR3 is TGTGCCAGCAGCTTAGTGGCGGGCCTGGAGACCCAGTACTTC. Looking up the rest from reference TRBV11-2 and TRBJ2-5 gives the full variable domain: EAGVAQSPRYKIIEKRQSVAFWCNPISGHATLYWYQQILGQGPKLLIQFQNNGVVDDSQLPKDRFSAERLKGVDSTLKIQPAKLEDSAVYLCASSLVAGLETQYFGPGTRLLVL.

The rearrangement links TRBV19 to TRBJ1-1; 7 bases match TRBD1. J was trimmed by 4 bases and V by 10 bases; bases with no gene match: 9. The CDR3 sequence is 13 residues long. The germline gives CDR1 LNHDA, CDR2 SQIVND (reference sequence). In DNA form, the CDR3 reads TGTGCCACCAGGGGGGGGGCAAGCACTGAAGCTTTCTTT. This gives the protein CATRGGASTEAFF. The full variable domain, with the rest looked up from reference TRBV19 and TRBJ1-1, is DGGITQSPKYLFRKEGQNVTLSCEQNLNHDAMYWYRQDPGQGLRLIYYSQIVNDFQKGDIAEGYSVSREKKESFPLTVTSAQKNPTAFYLCATRGGASTEAFFGQGTRLTVV.

The sample holds many counts of this clonotype. The rearrangement uses TRBV5-1 and TRBJ2-1; D may match TRBD1 or TRBD2 (5 bases each). Germline loops: CDR1 SGHRS, CDR2 YFSETQ. This CDR3 contains 12 residues. The germline V and J ends were trimmed by 4 bases and 15 bases, with 17 bases remaining between them. CDR3 region: CASSPGTDPRFF. Here the CDR3 DNA reads TGCGCCAGCAGCCCAGGGACGGATCCACGGTTCTTC.